The rows below give T cell receptor beta chains drawn from one sample of a study of blood T cell repertoires in COVID-19. Some clones are missing from TCRdb's copy, which holds only in-frame ones; the method was immunoSEQ multiplex PCR. This table has about 240,000 clones, 86% appearing once. Sequencing was done on a sample of peripheral blood. The receptor source for this set is a man older than 75 with acute or convalescent COVID-19. Each CDR3 is given with its conserved first and last residue. A D gene is named only where the DNA matches it firmly. Size is omitted from some rows. Given values are once, few, many or a class for expanded clones.

CDR3: CASSSYGGNTEAFF; DNA: TGTGCCAGCAGCTCCTACGGAGGGAACACTGAAGCTTTCTTT; size: NA; J: TRBJ1-1; V: TRBV7-2; D: NA
CDR3: CASSVAAGTGVSYTYNEQFF; DNA: TGTGCCAGCAGCGTAGCCGCCGGGACAGGGGTCAGCTACACCTACAATGAGCAGTTCTTC; size: NA; J: TRBJ2-1; V: TRBV9; D: TRBD1
CDR3: CASSIAASYNEQFF; DNA: TGTGCCAGCAGTATAGCGGCGAGTTACAATGAGCAGTTCTTC; size: NA; J: TRBJ2-1; V: TRBV28; D: NA
CDR3: CASSPPSSLGTGWFAFF; DNA: TGTGCCAGCAGCCCCCCCTCCAGCCTCGGGACAGGTTGGTTTGCTTTCTTT; size: NA; J: TRBJ1-1; V: TRBV7-9; D: TRBD1
CDR3: CASSVATLATDTQYF; DNA: TGTGCCAGCAGCGTAGCGACCCTAGCTACAGATACGCAGTATTTT; size: once; J: TRBJ2-3; V: TRBV9; D: NA
CDR3: CASSYPAGGNSPLHF; DNA: TGTGCCAGCAGTTATCCTGCAGGGGGTAATTCACCCCTCCACTTT; size: NA; J: TRBJ1-6; V: TRBV6-6; D: TRBD1
CDR3: CASSVNGGEQYF; DNA: TGTGCCAGCAGCGTAAACGGAGGGGAGCAGTACTTC; size: NA; J: TRBJ2-7; V: TRBV9; D: NA
CDR3: CASSRTPGQGSGEQYF; DNA: TGTGCCAGCAGCCGGACGCCGGGACAGGGGTCGGGCGAGCAGTACTTC; size: NA; J: TRBJ2-7; V: TRBV9; D: TRBD1
CDR3: CASSLGQASETQYF; DNA: TGTGCCAGCAGCTTGGGCCAGGCCTCCGAGACCCAGTACTTC; size: NA; J: TRBJ2-5; V: TRBV5-6; D: NA
CDR3: CASSPGQGARSPLHF; DNA: TGTGCCAGCAGTCCCGGACAGGGGGCTCGTTCACCCCTCCACTTT; size: NA; J: TRBJ1-6; V: TRBV27; D: TRBD1
CDR3: CASSINRDTEAFF; DNA: TGTGCCAGCAGCATAAACCGAGACACTGAAGCTTTCTTT; size: NA; J: TRBJ1-1; V: TRBV11-3; D: NA
CDR3: CASSSLGQIALGRNQPQHF; DNA: TGTGCCAGCAGCTCTCTCGGACAGATAGCCTTGGGACGCAATCAGCCCCAGCATTTT; size: NA; J: TRBJ1-5; V: TRBV7-6; D: NA
CDR3: CASSLDQGINSPLHF; DNA: TGCGCCAGCAGCTTGGATCAGGGGATCAATTCACCCCTCCACTTT; size: once; J: TRBJ1-6; V: TRBV5-1; D: NA
CDR3: CASSQAPGSGTEAFF; DNA: TGTGCCAGCAGCCAAGCGCCAGGGTCTGGCACTGAAGCTTTCTTT; size: few; J: TRBJ1-1; V: TRBV3-1/TRBV3-2; D: NA
CDR3: CATSDPPPEDEQFF; DNA: TGTGCCACCAGTGACCCTCCCCCCGAGGATGAGCAGTTCTTC; size: NA; J: TRBJ2-1; V: TRBV24-1; D: NA
CDR3: CASSSTGLAGGDTQYF; DNA: TGTGCCAGCAGTTCTACCGGACTAGCAGGAGGGGATACGCAGTATTTT; size: NA; J: TRBJ2-3; V: TRBV27; D: TRBD2
CDR3: CASSPADRGYNSPLHF; DNA: TGCGCCAGCAGCCCCGCAGACAGGGGCTATAATTCACCCCTCCACTTT; size: NA; J: TRBJ1-6; V: TRBV4-1; D: TRBD1
CDR3: CASSQGQASEKLFF; DNA: TGCGCCAGCAGCCAAGGACAGGCTTCGGAAAAACTGTTTTTT; size: few; J: TRBJ1-4; V: TRBV4-1; D: NA
CDR3: CASSVRMRTDTQYF; DNA: TGTGCCAGCAGCGTAAGAATGAGGACAGATACGCAGTATTTT; size: NA; J: TRBJ2-3; V: TRBV21-1; D: NA
CDR3: CASSMREGFGQPQHF; DNA: TGTGCCAGTAGTATGCGGGAGGGGTTCGGTCAGCCCCAGCATTTT; size: NA; J: TRBJ1-5; V: TRBV19; D: NA
CDR3: CASILARGGTGELFF; DNA: TGTGCCAGCATCCTGGCTAGGGGAGGGACCGGGGAGCTGTTTTTT; size: NA; J: TRBJ2-2; V: TRBV2; D: TRBD2
CDR3: CASSPRVTQYF; DNA: TGTGCCAGCAGCCCTAGAGTGACGCAGTATTTT; size: few; J: TRBJ2-3; V: TRBV28; D: NA
CDR3: CASRDGQGGYGYTF; DNA: TGTGCCAGTAGAGACGGACAGGGAGGGTATGGCTACACCTTC; size: NA; J: TRBJ1-2; V: TRBV19; D: TRBD1
CDR3: CATSRDTEGYEQYF; DNA: TGTGCCACCAGCAGAGATACGGAGGGCTACGAGCAGTACTTC; size: NA; J: TRBJ2-7; V: TRBV15; D: NA
CDR3: CASSLDRGAPNYGYTF; DNA: TGTGCCAGCAGCTTAGACAGGGGGGCCCCTAACTATGGCTACACCTTC; size: NA; J: TRBJ1-2; V: TRBV7-2; D: TRBD1
CDR3: CASTPRGGQGGYTF; DNA: TGTGCCAGCACCCCCCGAGGAGGGCAGGGTGGCTACACCTTC; size: NA; J: TRBJ1-2; V: TRBV27; D: NA
CDR3: CASSPGTSGTIEQFF; DNA: TGTGCCAGCAGCCCGGGGACTAGCGGGACGATCGAGCAGTTCTTC; size: NA; J: TRBJ2-1; V: TRBV7-2; D: TRBD2
CDR3: CSVTGIMNTEAFF; DNA: TGCAGCGTGACCGGGATAATGAACACTGAAGCTTTCTTT; size: NA; J: TRBJ1-1; V: TRBV29-1; D: NA
CDR3: CASSFRGSTPLHF; DNA: TGTGCCAGCAGTTTTAGGGGCAGTACACCCCTCCACTTT; size: NA; J: TRBJ1-6; V: TRBV28; D: NA
CDR3: CASSFRTSLGYTF; DNA: TGTGCCAGCAGTTTCAGAACCTCCCTTGGCTACACCTTC; size: NA; J: TRBJ1-2; V: TRBV12-3/TRBV12-4; D: NA
CDR3: CASSVSDPYSNQPQHF; DNA: TGTGCCAGCAGTGTTAGCGACCCGTATAGCAATCAGCCCCAGCATTTT; size: few; J: TRBJ1-5; V: TRBV6-1; D: NA
CDR3: CASSQTTGGGSQPQHF; DNA: TGTGCCAGCAGTCAGACTACAGGGGGCGGAAGTCAGCCCCAGCATTTT; size: few; J: TRBJ1-5; V: TRBV28; D: TRBD1
CDR3: CASSYGANTEAFF; DNA: TGTGCCAGCAGCTATGGGGCGAACACTGAAGCTTTCTTT; size: NA; J: TRBJ1-1; V: TRBV7-9; D: NA